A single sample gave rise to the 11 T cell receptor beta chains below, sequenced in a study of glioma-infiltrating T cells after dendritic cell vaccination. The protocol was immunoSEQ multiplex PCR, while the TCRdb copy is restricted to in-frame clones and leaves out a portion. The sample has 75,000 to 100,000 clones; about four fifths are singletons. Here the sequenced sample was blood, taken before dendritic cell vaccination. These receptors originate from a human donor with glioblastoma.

The CDR3 nucleotides are TGTGCCAGCAGCTTAGTACTAGCGGAGCCCTACGAGCAGTACTTC. Translating gives CASSLVLAEPYEQYF. This chain joins TRBV7-3 and TRBJ2-7, with 8 bases fitting TRBD2. CDR1 SGHTA and CDR2 FQGTGA come from the germline V gene. V lost 2 bases and J lost 2; bases outside the gene matches: 5. CDR3 length: 15 amino acids.

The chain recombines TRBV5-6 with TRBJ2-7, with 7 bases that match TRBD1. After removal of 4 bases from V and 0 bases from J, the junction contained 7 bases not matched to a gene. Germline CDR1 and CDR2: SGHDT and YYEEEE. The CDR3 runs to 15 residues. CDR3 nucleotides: TGTGCCAGCAGCATCCTAGACAGGGTCTCCTACGAGCAGTACTTC. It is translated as CASSILDRVSYEQYF.

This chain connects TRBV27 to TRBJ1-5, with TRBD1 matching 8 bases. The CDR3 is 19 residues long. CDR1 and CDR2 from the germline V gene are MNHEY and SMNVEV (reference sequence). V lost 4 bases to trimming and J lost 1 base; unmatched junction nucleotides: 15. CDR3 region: CASSSRTGTSRTSNQPQHF. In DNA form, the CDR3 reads TGTGCCAGCAGTTCTAGGACAGGGACAAGTAGAACGAGCAATCAGCCCCAGCATTTT.

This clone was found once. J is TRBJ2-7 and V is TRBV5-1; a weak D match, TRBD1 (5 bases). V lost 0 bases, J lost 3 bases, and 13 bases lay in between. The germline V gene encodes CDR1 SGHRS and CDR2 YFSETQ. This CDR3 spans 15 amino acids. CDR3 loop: CASSLEVGVIYEQYF. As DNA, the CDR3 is TGCGCCAGCAGCTTGGAAGTAGGGGTCATCTACGAGCAGTACTTC. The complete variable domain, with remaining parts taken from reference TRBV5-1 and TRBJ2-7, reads KAGVTQTPRYLIKTRGQQVTLSCSPISGHRSVSWYQQTPGQGLQFLFEYFSETQRNKGNFPGRFSGRQFSNSRSEMNVSTLELGDSALYLCASSLEVGVIYEQYFGPGTRLTVT.

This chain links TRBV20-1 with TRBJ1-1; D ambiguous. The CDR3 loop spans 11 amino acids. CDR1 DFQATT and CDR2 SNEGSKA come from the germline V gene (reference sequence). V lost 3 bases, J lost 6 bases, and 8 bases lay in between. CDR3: CSARGVAEAFF. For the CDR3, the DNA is TGCAGTGCTAGGGGAGTGGCTGAAGCTTTCTTT.

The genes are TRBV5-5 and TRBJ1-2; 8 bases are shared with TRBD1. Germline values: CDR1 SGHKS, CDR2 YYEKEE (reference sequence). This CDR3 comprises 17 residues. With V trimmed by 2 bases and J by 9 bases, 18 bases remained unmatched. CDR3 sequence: CASSLVGRTGGLVSYTF. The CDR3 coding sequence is TGTGCCAGCAGCTTAGTGGGACGAACAGGGGGTTTGGTTAGCTACACCTTC.

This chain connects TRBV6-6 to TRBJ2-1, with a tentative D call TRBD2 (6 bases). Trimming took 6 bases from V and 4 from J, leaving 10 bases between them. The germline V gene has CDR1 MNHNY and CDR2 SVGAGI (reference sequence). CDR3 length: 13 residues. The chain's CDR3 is CASRASAYNEQFF. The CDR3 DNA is TGTGCCAGCAGAGCTAGCGCGTACAATGAGCAGTTCTTC.

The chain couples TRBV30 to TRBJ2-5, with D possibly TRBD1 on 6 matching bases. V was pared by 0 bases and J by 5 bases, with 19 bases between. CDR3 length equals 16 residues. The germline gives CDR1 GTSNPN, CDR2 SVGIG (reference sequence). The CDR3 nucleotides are TGTGCCTGGAGTGTCCTACGACAGGCCAGAGGGGAGACCCAGTACTTC. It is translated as CAWSVLRQARGETQYF.

This CDR3 is CASSDAQGNTGELFF. CDR3 DNA: TGCGCCAGCAGTGATGCCCAGGGTAACACCGGGGAGCTGTTTTTT. The chain carries TRBV10-1 and TRBJ2-2; tentative D call: TRBD1 (5 bases). This CDR3 region has 15 residues. The germline V gene encodes CDR1 WNHNN and CDR2 SYGVQD (reference sequence). Trimming took off 3 bases at V and 2 bases at J, with 10 bases between the two ends.

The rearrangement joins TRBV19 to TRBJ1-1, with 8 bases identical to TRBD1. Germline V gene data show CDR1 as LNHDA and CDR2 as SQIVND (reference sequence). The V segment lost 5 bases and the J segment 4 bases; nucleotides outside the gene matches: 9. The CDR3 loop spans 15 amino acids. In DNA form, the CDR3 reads TGTGCCAGTAGTGGGGCAGGGGGCTCTAGCACTGAAGCTTTCTTT. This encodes CASSGAGGSSTEAFF.

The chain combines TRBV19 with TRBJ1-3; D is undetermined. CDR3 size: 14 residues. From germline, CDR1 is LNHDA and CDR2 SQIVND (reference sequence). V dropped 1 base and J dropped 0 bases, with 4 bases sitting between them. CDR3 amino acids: CASSIVLSGNTIYF. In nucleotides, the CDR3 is TGTGCCAGTAGTATAGTCCTCTCTGGAAACACCATATATTTT.